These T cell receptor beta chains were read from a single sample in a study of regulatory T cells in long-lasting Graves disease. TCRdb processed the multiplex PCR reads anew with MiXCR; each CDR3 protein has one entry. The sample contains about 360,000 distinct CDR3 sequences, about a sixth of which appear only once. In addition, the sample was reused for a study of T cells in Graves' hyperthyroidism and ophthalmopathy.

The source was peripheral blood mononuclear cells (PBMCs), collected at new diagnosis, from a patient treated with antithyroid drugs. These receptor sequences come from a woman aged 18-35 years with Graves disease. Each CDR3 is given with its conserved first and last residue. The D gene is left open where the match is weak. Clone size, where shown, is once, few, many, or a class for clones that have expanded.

CDR3: CSAETGTSGRFQETQYF; DNA: TGCAGTGCTGAAACCGGGACTAGCGGGAGGTTCCAAGAGACCCAGTACTTC; V: TRBV20-1; J: TRBJ2-5; D: TRBD2; size: -
CDR3: CASSSPGGASTDTQYF; DNA: TGTGCCAGCAGTTCCCCGGGGGGGGCCAGCACAGATACGCAGTATTTT; V: TRBV6-5; J: TRBJ2-3; D: TRBD2; size: few
CDR3: CAWEGDTEAFF; DNA: TGTGCCTGGGAGGGGGACACTGAAGCTTTCTTT; V: TRBV2; J: TRBJ1-1; D: -; size: many
CDR3: CASSVWAGTSGFYNEQFF; DNA: TGCGCCAGCAGCGTGTGGGCCGGGACTAGCGGATTCTACAATGAGCAGTTCTTC; V: TRBV5-1; J: TRBJ2-1; D: TRBD2; size: -
CDR3: CASSSGGNTLFSGYTF; DNA: TGCGCCAGCAGCTCGGGGGGGAATACCCTATTCTCTGGCTACACCTTC; V: TRBV5-1; J: TRBJ1-2; D: -; size: few
CDR3: CASNPTDSFYEQYF; DNA: TGCGCCAGCAATCCCACGGACAGCTTCTACGAGCAGTACTTC; V: TRBV5-1; J: TRBJ2-7; D: -; size: many
CDR3: CASSRTSGTTDTQYF; DNA: TGTGCCAGCAGCCGGACTAGCGGTACCACAGATACGCAGTATTTT; V: TRBV11-2; J: TRBJ2-3; D: TRBD2; size: once
CDR3: CASSLPGASYEQYF; DNA: TGCGCCAGCAGCCTACCGGGAGCCTCCTACGAGCAGTACTTC; V: TRBV4-1; J: TRBJ2-7; D: -; size: few
CDR3: CASSGPWTSGKLQETQYF; DNA: TGCGCCAGCAGCGGCCCCTGGACTAGCGGGAAACTCCAAGAGACCCAGTACTTC; V: TRBV10-2; J: TRBJ2-5; D: TRBD2; size: -
CDR3: CASSAPTAYNEQFF; DNA: TGTGCCAGCAGCGCTCCGACCGCCTACAATGAGCAGTTCTTC; V: TRBV7-9; J: TRBJ2-1; D: -; size: many
CDR3: CASSFSGGLYNEQFF; DNA: TGTGCCAGCAGCTTTAGCGGGGGGCTCTACAATGAGCAGTTCTTC; V: TRBV5-8; J: TRBJ2-1; D: TRBD2; size: -
CDR3: CASSRTSGVSSYNEQFF; DNA: TGCGCCAGCAGTCGGACTAGCGGAGTTAGCTCCTACAATGAGCAGTTCTTC; V: TRBV5-1; J: TRBJ2-1; D: TRBD2; size: -
CDR3: CASSYIRDYEQYF; DNA: TGTGCCAGCAGTTACATCCGGGACTACGAGCAGTACTTC; V: TRBV6-5; J: TRBJ2-7; D: -; size: -
CDR3: CASSSDASQGRLSTDTQYF; DNA: TGTGCCAGCAGTTCAGACGCCTCACAGGGTCGCCTCAGCACAGATACGCAGTATTTT; V: TRBV28; J: TRBJ2-3; D: -; size: many
CDR3: CASSVEGGSLETQYF; DNA: TGTGCCAGCAGCGTAGAGGGCGGGAGTCTGGAGACCCAGTACTTC; V: TRBV9; J: TRBJ2-5; D: TRBD2; size: few
CDR3: CASSLAYTGELFF; DNA: TGCGCCAGCAGCTTGGCCTACACCGGGGAGCTGTTTTTT; V: TRBV5-1; J: TRBJ2-2; D: -; size: many
CDR3: CASSLDGQETRYF; DNA: TGTGCCAGCAGCTTAGACGGGCAAGAGACCCGGTACTTC; V: TRBV11-3; J: TRBJ2-5; D: -; size: -
CDR3: CASSRRPRPQETQYF; DNA: TGTGCCAGCAGCCGACGCCCCCGTCCTCAAGAGACCCAGTACTTC; V: TRBV3-1; J: TRBJ2-5; D: -; size: many
CDR3: CASSPRTGGFDNEQFF; DNA: TGTGCCAGCAGCCCGAGGACAGGGGGCTTCGACAATGAGCAGTTCTTC; V: TRBV4-2; J: TRBJ2-1; D: TRBD1; size: -
CDR3: CASGVSSGYTF; DNA: TGTGCCAGCGGAGTCTCCTCGGGCTACACCTTC; V: TRBV12-3/TRBV12-4; J: TRBJ1-2; D: -; size: few
CDR3: CASSDWRGGSYNEQFF; DNA: TGTGCCAGCAGTGACTGGCGGGGGGGCTCCTACAATGAGCAGTTCTTC; V: TRBV2; J: TRBJ2-1; D: TRBD2; size: many
CDR3: CASRQGAGYGKLFF; DNA: TGTGCCAGCAGACAGGGGGCTGGATACGGAAAACTGTTTTTT; V: TRBV12-3/TRBV12-4; J: TRBJ1-4; D: TRBD1; size: few
CDR3: CASRQEGGYNEQFF; DNA: TGTGCCAGCCGCCAGGAGGGGGGGTACAATGAGCAGTTCTTC; V: TRBV2; J: TRBJ2-1; D: -; size: few
CDR3: CASSVEGRGNTEAFF; DNA: TGTGCCAGCAGCGTTGAAGGCAGGGGAAACACTGAAGCTTTCTTT; V: TRBV9; J: TRBJ1-1; D: -; size: -
CDR3: CASSYSSQGTSNQPQHF; DNA: TGTGCCAGCAGTTACTCCAGCCAGGGGACTAGCAATCAGCCCCAGCATTTT; V: TRBV6-5; J: TRBJ1-5; D: -; size: -
CDR3: CASSILQGRNEQFF; DNA: TGTGCCAGTAGTATACTTCAGGGGCGGAATGAGCAGTTCTTC; V: TRBV19; J: TRBJ2-1; D: -; size: -
CDR3: CASNIGRGEPNTEAFF; DNA: TGTGCCAGTAACATAGGGCGGGGGGAGCCCAACACTGAAGCTTTCTTT; V: TRBV19; J: TRBJ1-1; D: -; size: -
CDR3: CSAARGQSDYGYTF; DNA: TGCAGCGCCGCGCGGGGGCAGAGCGACTATGGCTACACCTTC; V: TRBV29-1; J: TRBJ1-2; D: -; size: few
CDR3: CASSLSGETEAFF; DNA: TGTGCCAGCAGTTTGTCAGGGGAAACTGAAGCTTTCTTT; V: TRBV12-3/TRBV12-4; J: TRBJ1-1; D: -; size: many
CDR3: CATQGPGEGTEAFF; DNA: TGTGCCACCCAGGGGCCAGGGGAAGGGACTGAAGCTTTCTTT; V: TRBV24-1; J: TRBJ1-1; D: -; size: many
CDR3: CASSQSGANVLTF; DNA: TGTGCCAGCAGCCAATCTGGGGCCAACGTCCTGACTTTC; V: TRBV3-1; J: TRBJ2-6; D: -; size: many
CDR3: CASSVTGTSLHEQYF; DNA: TGTGCCAGCAGCGTGACAGGGACCTCTTTACACGAGCAGTACTTC; V: TRBV9; J: TRBJ2-7; D: TRBD1; size: many
CDR3: CASSTGTGVQPQHF; DNA: TGTGCCAGCAGTACCGGGACAGGGGTTCAGCCCCAGCATTTT; V: TRBV12-3/TRBV12-4; J: TRBJ1-5; D: TRBD1; size: -
CDR3: CASSPRGGSGGYTF; DNA: TGTGCCAGCAGCCCTCGAGGGGGCAGCGGTGGCTACACCTTC; V: TRBV3-1; J: TRBJ1-2; D: TRBD1; size: many
CDR3: CASSRQSYGYTF; DNA: TGTGCCAGCAGTCGACAGTCTTATGGCTACACCTTC; V: TRBV12-3/TRBV12-4; J: TRBJ1-2; D: -; size: many
CDR3: CASSVLPRGDSYNEQFF; DNA: TGTGCCAGCAGCGTCCTCCCCCGCGGGGACTCCTACAATGAGCAGTTCTTC; V: TRBV9; J: TRBJ2-1; D: -; size: many
CDR3: CASSYSRRSGYTF; DNA: TGTGCCAGCAGTTACTCGAGGCGGAGTGGCTACACCTTC; V: TRBV6-2/TRBV6-3; J: TRBJ1-2; D: -; size: -
CDR3: CASRLGGPQTRILSGANVLTF; DNA: TGTGCCAGCAGATTGGGGGGGCCACAGACGAGAATTCTCTCTGGGGCCAACGTCCTGACTTTC; V: TRBV12-3/TRBV12-4; J: TRBJ2-6; D: -; size: -
CDR3: CASSFTAYGYTF; DNA: TGTGCCAGCAGCTTTACGGCCTATGGCTACACCTTC; V: TRBV13; J: TRBJ1-2; D: -; size: many
CDR3: CASSSWDSSGTGELFF; DNA: TGTGCCAGCAGCTCGTGGGACTCATCGGGCACCGGGGAGCTGTTTTTT; V: TRBV7-8; J: TRBJ2-2; D: -; size: many
CDR3: CASSFLPILRDRGGNTEAFF; DNA: TGTGCCAGCAGCTTCTTACCTATACTCCGGGACAGGGGGGGGAACACTGAAGCTTTCTTT; V: TRBV7-9; J: TRBJ1-1; D: TRBD1; size: few
CDR3: CASSPPRDRAETQYF; DNA: TGTGCCAGCAGTCCACCCCGGGACAGGGCAGAGACCCAGTACTTC; V: TRBV12-3/TRBV12-4; J: TRBJ2-5; D: TRBD1; size: many
CDR3: CASRDVSGGSYEQYF; DNA: TGTGCCAGTAGAGACGTTAGCGGGGGCTCCTACGAGCAGTACTTC; V: TRBV19; J: TRBJ2-7; D: TRBD2; size: -
CDR3: CASSDPGDIYNEQFF; DNA: TGTGCCAGCAGCGATCCGGGAGACATCTACAATGAGCAGTTCTTC; V: TRBV7-9; J: TRBJ2-1; D: -; size: many
CDR3: CASSLRRGGPFEKLFF; DNA: TGTGCCAGCAGCTTGAGGCGTGGGGGGCCCTTTGAAAAACTGTTTTTT; V: TRBV5-4; J: TRBJ1-4; D: -; size: once
CDR3: CASSWDRANTEAFF; DNA: TGTGCCAGCAGTTGGGACAGGGCGAACACTGAAGCTTTCTTT; V: TRBV6-5; J: TRBJ1-1; D: TRBD1; size: many
CDR3: CASSIRGDQPQHF; DNA: TGTGCCAGTAGTATAAGAGGGGATCAGCCCCAGCATTTT; V: TRBV19; J: TRBJ1-5; D: -; size: -
CDR3: CASSFPGTGEGGETQYF; DNA: TGTGCCAGCAGCTTCCCCGGGACAGGGGAGGGAGGAGAGACCCAGTACTTC; V: TRBV7-9; J: TRBJ2-5; D: TRBD1; size: few
CDR3: CASSQDLFYEQYF; DNA: TGTGCCAGCAGCCAAGATCTGTTCTACGAGCAGTACTTC; V: TRBV14; J: TRBJ2-7; D: -; size: few
CDR3: CASGIPSNYGYTF; DNA: TGTGCCAGCGGCATTCCCTCTAACTATGGCTACACCTTC; V: TRBV7-9; J: TRBJ1-2; D: -; size: many
CDR3: CASSAMTSGSYNEQFF; DNA: TGCGCCAGCAGCGCCATGACTAGCGGTTCCTACAATGAGCAGTTCTTC; V: TRBV5-1; J: TRBJ2-1; D: TRBD2; size: many
CDR3: CASSLYPRGEANGYTF; DNA: TGTGCCAGCAGTTTATATCCCCGGGGAGAAGCGAATGGCTACACCTTC; V: TRBV27; J: TRBJ1-2; D: -; size: many
CDR3: CASVGRDSYNEQFF; DNA: TGTGCCAGCGTTGGGAGAGACTCCTACAATGAGCAGTTCTTC; V: TRBV6-1; J: TRBJ2-1; D: -; size: few